Below, 25 T cell receptor beta chains from the same sample are listed, as sequenced in a study of blood T cell repertoires in COVID-19. Data came from immunoSEQ multiplex PCR; TCRdb stores just in-frame clones and leaves some out. The sample yields around 40,000 clones, 80% to 95% seen once. The sequencing sample was made of peripheral blood. All receptors come from a human donor in a cohort sampled during active COVID-19.

The chain employs TRBV20-1 and TRBJ1-1; weak D call: TRBD1 (5 bases). Germline V gives CDR1 DFQATT, CDR2 SNEGSKA (reference sequence). The CDR3 contains 11 residues. Trimming removed 7 bases from V and 0 bases from J, with 6 bases in between. CDR3 nucleotide sequence: TGCAGTGGACAGATGAACACTGAAGCTTTCTTT. Translated: CSGQMNTEAFF.

The rearrangement joins TRBV6-5 to TRBJ1-5; maybe TRBD1 (6 bases). V shed 6 bases and J shed 0 bases, with 12 bases lying between them. Germline CDR1 reads MNHEY; CDR2 reads SVGAGI. There are 15 residues in the CDR3. The CDR3: CASSKLQGSNQPQHF. Here the CDR3 DNA reads TGTGCCAGCAGCAAACTACAGGGTAGCAATCAGCCCCAGCATTTT.

The rearrangement joins TRBV28 to TRBJ1-2; D may be TRBD1 (6 bases). The CDR3 extends over 14 amino acids. The V end lost 2 bases, the J end lost 5 bases, and 12 bases lay between the germline ends. Germline V gene lookup returns CDR1 MDHEN and CDR2 SYDVKM. In DNA, the CDR3 is TGTGCCAGCAGTTTAGGCCAGGGACAATATGGCTACACCTTC. Its protein is CASSLGQGQYGYTF.

This clone was recorded once. J is TRBJ2-7 and V is TRBV7-8; weak D call: TRBD2 (5 bases). The germline V and J ends were trimmed by 5 bases and 0 bases, with 11 bases remaining between them. CDR3 length: 14 amino acids. The V gene's germline CDR1 is SGHVS and CDR2 FQNEAQ. CDR3 protein: CASSQRRLSYEQYF. DNA for the CDR3: TGTGCCAGCAGCCAGAGGAGGCTCTCCTACGAGCAGTACTTC.

The chain carries TRBV12-3 or TRBV12-4 and TRBJ2-6; D gene ambiguous. CDR3 length equals 13 residues. The V end lost 3 bases, the J end lost 2 bases, and 2 bases lay between the germline ends. The CDR3 nucleotides are TGTGCCAGCAGTTTTACTGGGGCCAACGTCCTGACTTTC. It specifies CASSFTGANVLTF.

The rearrangement joins TRBV9 to TRBJ2-1, with TRBD1 matching 7 bases. The V segment lost 0 bases and the J segment 9 bases; nucleotides outside the gene matches: 15. The length of the CDR3 is 17 residues. Germline V gene data show CDR1 as SGDLS and CDR2 as YYNGEE. The CDR3 region has the DNA TGTGCCAGCAGCGTAGGAGAGAGTGGGACAGTTACGTTTGAGCAGTTCTTC. This sequence encodes CASSVGESGTVTFEQFF. The full variable domain, completed using reference TRBV9 and TRBJ2-1, is DSGVTQTPKHLITATGQRVTLRCSPRSGDLSVYWYQQSLDQGLQFLIQYYNGEERAKGNILERFSAQQFPDLHSELNLSSLELGDSALYFCASSVGESGTVTFEQFFGPGTRLTVL.

The chain uses TRBV7-2 and TRBJ2-1, with 9 bases matching TRBD2. The V gene's germline CDR1 is SGHTA and CDR2 FQGNSA. The CDR3 runs 16 residues. Germline trimming cut 1 base from V and 4 bases from J; bases unmatched to any gene: 5. The CDR3 DNA reads TGTGCCAGCAGCTTAGGAGGCGGGGGGGGGTACAATGAGCAGTTCTTC. Translated, it gives CASSLGGGGGYNEQFF. The full variable domain, its missing parts supplied by reference TRBV7-2 and TRBJ2-1, is GAGVSQSPSNKVTEKGKDVELRCDPISGHTALYWYRQSLGQGLEFLIYFQGNSAPDKSGLPSDRFSAERTGGSVSTLTIQRTQQEDSAVYLCASSLGGGGGYNEQFFGPGTRLTVL.

V and J are TRBV7-2 and TRBJ2-5, with D tentatively TRBD2 (6 bases). CDR3 length equals 13 residues. Germline V lookup: CDR1 SGHTA, CDR2 FQGNSA. V was clipped by 1 base and J by 4 bases, with 7 bases between them. CDR3 sequence reads: CASSLGRVETQYF. CDR3 sequence (DNA): TGTGCCAGCAGCTTAGGGAGGGTAGAGACCCAGTACTTC.

The V call is TRBV11-3, the J call TRBJ2-3; 12 bases fit TRBD2. The CDR3 spans 16 residues. Germline loops: CDR1 SGHNT, CDR2 YENEEA. V lost 4 bases and J lost 1; bases outside the gene matches: 3. As DNA, the CDR3 is TGTGCCAGCAGCTCGAGACTAGCGGGAGGCACAGATACGCAGTATTTT. It specifies CASSSRLAGGTDTQYF.

The rearrangement uses TRBV24-1 and TRBJ1-4; 7 positions match TRBD1. Trimming took 4 bases from V and 3 from J; bases not matched to a gene: 4. Germline CDR1 reads KGHDR; CDR2 reads SFDVKD. The CDR3 is made up of 15 amino acids. The CDR3 region is CATSDPTGSNEKLFF. The CDR3 DNA is TGTGCCACCAGTGACCCGACAGGGTCTAATGAAAAACTGTTTTTT.

The chain has TRBV19 and TRBJ2-2; maybe TRBD2 (7 bases). The CDR3 covers 16 residues. Trimming removed 5 bases from V and 4 bases from J, with 17 bases in between. Germline V gene lookup returns CDR1 LNHDA and CDR2 SQIVND (reference sequence). CDR3 in amino acids: CASSLRGPGGTGELFF. The CDR3 nucleotides read TGTGCCAGTAGTCTCAGGGGCCCGGGGGGCACCGGGGAGCTGTTTTTT.

The rearrangement links TRBV24-1 to TRBJ2-3; TRBD2 matches at 12 bases. Germline loops: CDR1 KGHDR, CDR2 SFDVKD. This CDR3 spans 16 amino acids. V shed 3 bases, J shed 1 base, and the junction held 1 base outside the gene matches. The CDR3 DNA sequence: TGTGCCACCAGTGATCGGACTAGCGGGGGCACAGATACGCAGTATTTT. This gives the protein CATSDRTSGGTDTQYF.

The genes are TRBV7-9 and TRBJ2-1; maybe TRBD2 (7 bases). Trimming took 2 bases from V and 0 from J, leaving 17 bases between them. The CDR3 extends over 18 amino acids. Germline CDR1 reads SEHNR; CDR2 reads FQNEAQ (reference sequence). The chain's CDR3 is CASSLRGGARTSYNEQFF. The CDR3 nucleotides read TGTGCCAGCAGCTTACGAGGGGGGGCTCGGACCTCCTACAATGAGCAGTTCTTC.

The V gene is TRBV7-2, the J gene TRBJ2-7; the D gene is possibly TRBD1 (6 bases). Trimming cost V 6 bases and J 3 bases, with 18 bases left between them. The germline gives CDR1 SGHTA, CDR2 FQGNSA. The CDR3 extends over 15 amino acids. CDR3 in amino acids: CASSPLLQGVYEQYF. The CDR3, as DNA: TGTGCCAGCAGTCCTCTCTTACAGGGAGTCTACGAGCAGTACTTC.

The chain joins TRBV5-1 to TRBJ2-5; 14 bases are a match to TRBD2. The CDR3 totals 16 residues. Germline CDR1 is SGHRS and CDR2 is YFSETQ. J was trimmed by 4 bases and V by 4 bases; bases with no gene match: 6. The CDR3 nucleotides are TGCGCCAGCAGCGTGGGACTAGCGGGAGTACGAGAGACCCAGTACTTC. This codes for CASSVGLAGVRETQYF.

The chain carries TRBV7-3 and TRBJ2-7; the match to TRBD1 covers 8 bases. CDR1 is SGHTA, CDR2 FQGTGA, per germline. The CDR3 runs 14 residues. Unmatched junction bases numbered 4, after V lost 5 bases and J lost 1 base. CDR3 sequence reads: CASSPGTGSYEQYF. In DNA, the CDR3 is TGTGCCAGCAGCCCAGGGACAGGATCCTACGAGCAGTACTTC.

The genes are TRBV28 and TRBJ2-7; D might be TRBD1 (6 bases). This CDR3 region has 16 residues. From germline, CDR1 is MDHEN and CDR2 SYDVKM. The V gene lost 3 bases and the J gene lost 3 bases, with 18 bases spanning the gap. This CDR3 reads CASSFPIQGKGYEQYF. The CDR3 DNA follows: TGTGCCAGCAGTTTTCCAATACAGGGAAAGGGCTACGAGCAGTACTTC.

J is TRBJ2-6 and V is TRBV5-1; the D gene is possibly TRBD1 (5 bases). There are 16 residues in the CDR3. Germline lookup yields CDR1 SGHRS and CDR2 YFSETQ. The V gene lost 4 bases and the J gene lost 0 bases, with 11 bases spanning the gap. In DNA form, the CDR3 reads TGCGCCAGCAGCATAAGACAGAGCTCTGGGGCCAACGTCCTGACTTTC. Encoded protein: CASSIRQSSGANVLTF.

The V gene is TRBV20-1, the J gene TRBJ2-3, with 7 bases lining up with TRBD1. The CDR3 runs to 16 residues. Germline V CDR1 and CDR2: DFQATT, SNEGSKA (reference sequence). V dropped 3 bases and J dropped 1; count of bases not matched to a gene: 10. Here the CDR3 reads CSASRGQVMGTDTQYF. As DNA, the CDR3 is TGCAGTGCTAGTAGGGGGCAGGTTATGGGCACAGATACGCAGTATTTT.

The J gene is TRBJ1-1, the V gene TRBV30, with D perhaps matching TRBD1 (5 bases). Trimming cost V 2 bases and J 1 base, with 8 bases left between them. Per the germline V gene, CDR1 is GTSNPN and CDR2 is SVGIG (reference sequence). This CDR3 contains 13 residues. Here the CDR3 reads CAWSRGWNTEAFF. DNA for the CDR3: TGTGCCTGGAGTAGGGGTTGGAACACTGAAGCTTTCTTT.

The chain joins TRBV11-2 to TRBJ2-7; 9 bases are shared with TRBD1. This CDR3 is 18 amino acids long. V dropped 4 bases and J dropped 4; count of bases not matched to a gene: 17. The germline CDR1 and CDR2 sequences are SGHAT and FQNNGV. The CDR3 loop reads CASSSKQGAGRFTYEQYF. CDR3 bases: TGTGCCAGCAGCTCAAAACAGGGGGCGGGTAGGTTTACTTACGAGCAGTACTTC.

This clone was observed once. The chain recombines TRBV11-2 with TRBJ2-7; possible D gene TRBD1, 5 bases. CDR3 size: 13 residues. CDR1 and CDR2 (germline): SGHAT, FQNNGV. V was cut by 6 bases and J by 2 bases, with 11 bases left in between. This CDR3 reads CASRNQGAYEQYF. The CDR3 DNA sequence: TGTGCCAGCAGGAACCAAGGGGCCTACGAGCAGTACTTC.

The CDR3 region has the DNA TGTGCCAGCAGCTCAACCATAGGACTAGCGGGTCGCCTGGAGACCCAGTACTTC. Its protein is CASSSTIGLAGRLETQYF. The gene calls are TRBV14 and TRBJ2-5, with TRBD2 matching over 11 bases. V dropped 5 bases and J dropped 5; count of bases not matched to a gene: 16. The CDR3 loop spans 18 amino acids. Germline V CDR1 and CDR2: SGHDN, FVKESK.

This clone was counted a single time. The chain has TRBV19 and TRBJ1-5; a possible D gene is TRBD1 (6 bases). The CDR3 spans 13 residues. Germline loops: CDR1 LNHDA, CDR2 SQIVND (reference sequence). V was shortened by 4 bases and J by 5 bases, with 9 bases between the two germline ends. Here the CDR3 reads CASSTAGDQPQHF. The CDR3 DNA is TGTGCCAGTAGTACCGCAGGGGATCAGCCCCAGCATTTT.

This clone was detected a few times. The chain links TRBV7-8 to TRBJ1-5; maybe TRBD1 (5 bases). Germline-derived CDR1 and CDR2 are SGHVS and FQNEAQ. The CDR3 spans 16 residues. V lost 2 bases and J lost 2, with 13 bases in between. The CDR3 DNA is TGTGCCAGCAGCTTATGGGGGGGAAATCGCAATCAGCCCCAGCATTTT. Translating it yields CASSLWGGNRNQPQHF.